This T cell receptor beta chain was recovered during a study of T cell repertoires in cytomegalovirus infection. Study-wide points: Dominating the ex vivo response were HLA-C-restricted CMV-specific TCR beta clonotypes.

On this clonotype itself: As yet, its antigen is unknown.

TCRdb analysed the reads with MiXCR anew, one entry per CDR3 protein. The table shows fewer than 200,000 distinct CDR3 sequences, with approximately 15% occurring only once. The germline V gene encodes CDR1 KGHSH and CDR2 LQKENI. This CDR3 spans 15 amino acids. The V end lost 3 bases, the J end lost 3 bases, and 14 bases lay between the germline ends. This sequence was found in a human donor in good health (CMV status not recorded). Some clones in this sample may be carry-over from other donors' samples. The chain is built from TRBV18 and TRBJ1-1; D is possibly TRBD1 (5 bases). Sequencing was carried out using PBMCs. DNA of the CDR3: TGTGCCAGCTCACCGGGGGAGAAAGGGGACACTGAAGCTTTCTTT. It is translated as CASSPGEKGDTEAFF.